One and the same sample provided the 25 T cell receptor beta chains below, sequenced in a study of T cells in localized non-small cell lung cancer. Clones were sequenced by immunoSEQ multiplex PCR, and TCRdb holds only the in-frame ones, with some missing. The table lists about 12,000 clones, approximately 87% of them singletons. Source: peripheral blood, taken before any cancer treatment. All receptors come from a male donor older than 55 with stage I lung adenocarcinoma.

V is TRBV7-9 and J is TRBJ2-7; 10 bases map to TRBD1. The CDR3 has 14 amino acids. Germline V gene lookup returns CDR1 SEHNR and CDR2 FQNEAQ (reference sequence). Trimming cost V 6 bases and J 5 bases; bases outside gene matches: 7. The CDR3: CASSTRDRGHEQYF. Written as DNA, the CDR3 is TGTGCCAGCAGTACCCGGGACAGGGGCCACGAGCAGTACTTC. The variable domain in full, completed from reference TRBV7-9 and TRBJ2-7, reads DTGVSQNPRHKITKRGQNVTFRCDPISEHNRLYWYRQTLGQGPEFLTYFQNEAQLEKSRLLSDRFSAERPKGSFSTLEIQRTEQGDSAMYLCASSTRDRGHEQYFGPGTRLTVT.

The genes are TRBV18 and TRBJ1-2; 9 bases are a match to TRBD1. CDR1 is KGHSH and CDR2 is LQKENI in the germline V gene. V lost 3 bases and J lost 0; bases outside the gene matches: 5. This CDR3 has 16 residues. The CDR3 DNA follows: TGTGCCAGCTCACCTCTTGGACAGGGGACTAACTATGGCTACACCTTC. Protein sequence: CASSPLGQGTNYGYTF.

The chain recombines TRBV7-9 with TRBJ2-1, with unresolved D. CDR1 is SEHNR and CDR2 is FQNEAQ in the germline V gene (reference sequence). The V and J ends lost 1 base and 0 bases respectively, with 13 bases between them. The length of the CDR3 is 17 residues. CDR3 sequence reads: CASSLVQELYSYNEQFF. The CDR3 DNA reads TGTGCCAGCAGCTTAGTGCAGGAACTCTACTCCTACAATGAGCAGTTCTTC.

The chain is built from TRBV30 and TRBJ1-5; 8 nucleotides line up with TRBD1. CDR3 length equals 13 residues. V lost 5 bases and J lost 6; bases outside the gene matches: 6. Germline V gives CDR1 GTSNPN, CDR2 SVGIG (reference sequence). The DNA of the CDR3 is TGTGCCTGGGGACAGGGTGAGACTCAGCCCCAGCATTTT. Translation: CAWGQGETQPQHF. The full variable domain, in which reference TRBV30 and TRBJ1-5 provide the parts outside the CDR3, is SQTIHQWPATLVQPVGSPLSLECTVEGTSNPNLYWYRQAAGRGLQLLFYSVGIGQISSEVPQNLSASRPQDRQFILSSKKLLLSDSGFYLCAWGQGETQPQHFGDGTRLSIL.

This clone was observed a few times. The J gene is TRBJ1-3, the V gene TRBV28; 9 nucleotides match TRBD1. The CDR3 has 15 amino acids. J lost 9 bases, V lost 8 bases, and 14 bases had no gene match. The germline gives CDR1 MDHEN, CDR2 SYDVKM. This CDR3 is CASVTGGLASSTIYF. DNA for the CDR3: TGTGCCAGCGTTACAGGGGGCTTGGCCTCGTCCACCATATATTTT.

This rearrangement joins TRBV6-5 to TRBJ1-2; D gene ambiguous. CDR3 length: 13 residues. Trimming took 6 bases from V and 4 from J, leaving 12 bases between them. The germline gives CDR1 MNHEY, CDR2 SVGAGI. As DNA, the CDR3 is TGTGCCAGCAGAAGTCCCCGTCCCTATGGCTACACCTTC. It specifies CASRSPRPYGYTF.

This chain uses TRBV2 with TRBJ1-4; 7 bases line up with TRBD1. This CDR3 has 16 amino acids. Germline V lookup: CDR1 SNHLY, CDR2 FYNNEI. Losses at the gene ends were 5 bases for V and 2 bases for J; bases not matched to a gene: 8. The CDR3 bases are TGTGCCAGCAGTCCGGCGACAGGGTGGACTAATGAAAAACTGTTTTTT. Residues: CASSPATGWTNEKLFF.

This chain uses TRBV9 with TRBJ2-3; 7 nucleotides agree with TRBD2. Germline CDR1 SGDLS, CDR2 YYNGEE. This CDR3 comprises 14 residues. The V gene end was trimmed by 4 bases and the J gene end by 8 bases; junction bases not matched to a gene: 10. The CDR3 DNA sequence: TGTGCCAGCAGCCCGGGGGTACCGGGGGGTACGCAGTATTTT. As protein: CASSPGVPGGTQYF. The whole variable domain, remainder taken from reference TRBV9 and TRBJ2-3, is DSGVTQTPKHLITATGQRVTLRCSPRSGDLSVYWYQQSLDQGLQFLIQYYNGEERAKGNILERFSAQQFPDLHSELNLSSLELGDSALYFCASSPGVPGGTQYFGPGTRLTVL.

V usage is TRBV6-5 and J usage is TRBJ2-7; possible D gene TRBD2, 6 bases. Germline V lookup: CDR1 MNHEY, CDR2 SVGAGI. With 0 bases removed from V and 2 bases from J, the gap between germline ends came to 11 bases. The CDR3 contains 15 residues. CDR3 residues: CASSYSGTAPYEQYF. CDR3 sequence (DNA): TGTGCCAGCAGTTACTCCGGGACTGCGCCCTACGAGCAGTACTTC.

Only one count was recorded for this clone. This chain connects TRBV14 to TRBJ1-6, with TRBD1 matching 9 bases. The CDR3 runs to 13 residues. Germline trimming cut 7 bases from V and 7 bases from J; bases unmatched to any gene: 2. Germline CDR1 SGHDN, CDR2 FVKESK. CDR3 in amino acids: CASKGQGNSPLHF. CDR3 nucleotide sequence: TGTGCCAGCAAGGGACAGGGAAATTCACCCCTCCACTTT.

The chain recombines TRBV11-2 with TRBJ2-5; D remains ambiguous. The germline gives CDR1 SGHAT, CDR2 FQNNGV. The CDR3 spans 12 residues. With 3 bases removed from V and 5 bases from J, the gap between germline ends came to 7 bases. The CDR3 sequence is CASSFGEETQYF. CDR3 nucleotide sequence: TGTGCCAGCAGCTTTGGCGAGGAGACCCAGTACTTC.

The V gene is TRBV18, the J gene TRBJ1-1; TRBD1 aligns across 9 bases. After removal of 1 base from V and 8 bases from J, the junction contained 5 bases not matched to a gene. The CDR3 runs to 14 residues. Germline loops: CDR1 KGHSH, CDR2 LQKENI. CDR3 amino acids: CASSPQVDRGEAFF. In nucleotides, the CDR3 is TGTGCCAGCTCACCACAGGTGGACAGGGGAGAAGCTTTCTTT.

The chain joins TRBV28 to TRBJ2-1; 7 bases fit TRBD2. Trimming at V came to 8 bases and at J to 9 bases, leaving 4 bases not matched to a gene. Germline assignment: CDR1 MDHEN and CDR2 SYDVKM. The CDR3 consists of 11 residues. The CDR3 region is CASRRGGEQFF. CDR3 DNA: TGTGCCAGCCGCCGCGGGGGTGAGCAGTTCTTC. Using reference TRBV28 and TRBJ2-1 for the parts outside the CDR3, the full variable domain is DVKVTQSSRYLVKRTGEKVFLECVQDMDHENMFWYRQDPGLGLRLIYFSYDVKMKEKGDIPEGYSVSREKKERFSLILESASTNQTSMYLCASRRGGEQFFGPGTRLTVL.

This clone appeared once. V and J are TRBV2 and TRBJ2-3, with 8 bases aligning to TRBD1. After removal of 3 bases from V and 2 bases from J, the junction contained 10 bases not matched to a gene. Germline values: CDR1 SNHLY, CDR2 FYNNEI. The CDR3 spans 17 residues. This CDR3 reads CASSDHPQGAATDTQYF. The CDR3 region has the DNA TGTGCCAGCAGTGACCACCCCCAGGGGGCCGCCACAGATACGCAGTATTTT.

The genes are TRBV4-3 and TRBJ1-1, with D hard to call. Trimming removed 0 bases from V and 0 bases from J, with 5 bases in between. Germline V CDR1 and CDR2: LGHNA, YSLEER. The CDR3 has 14 amino acids. In DNA form, the CDR3 reads TGCGCCAGCAGCCAAGAGAACATGAACACTGAAGCTTTCTTT. Amino acid sequence: CASSQENMNTEAFF.

V gene TRBV7-2 combines with J gene TRBJ1-2, with D perhaps matching TRBD1 (5 bases). The CDR3 has 13 amino acids. CDR1 SGHTA and CDR2 FQGNSA come from the germline V gene. V gave up 5 bases and J gave up 1 base, with 8 bases separating them. CDR3 nucleotide sequence: TGTGCCAGCAGCAACGGGGGTAACTATGGCTACACCTTC. This sequence encodes CASSNGGNYGYTF.

The chain recombines TRBV30 with TRBJ1-2; 8 bases align to TRBD1. There are 14 residues in the CDR3. CDR1 is GTSNPN, CDR2 SVGIG, per germline (reference sequence). Unmatched junction bases numbered 11, after V lost 3 bases and J lost 8 bases. CDR3 DNA sequence: TGTGCCTGGAGCAGGGAACAGGGGGGACGGGGCTACACCTTC. It is translated as CAWSREQGGRGYTF.

The rearrangement joins TRBV25-1 to TRBJ2-5, with TRBD2 identical over 13 bases. The germline gives CDR1 MGHDK, CDR2 SYGVNS. The CDR3 runs 18 residues. The V gene end was trimmed by 2 bases and the J gene end by 7 bases; junction bases not matched to a gene: 13. DNA for the CDR3: TGTGCCAGCAGTGAAACTAGCGGGGGGGCCGTGTTTCTGGGGACCCAGTACTTC. Amino acids: CASSETSGGAVFLGTQYF.

This CDR3 is CASSPRDYNSPLHF. For the CDR3, the DNA is TGTGCCAGCAGTCCCAGGGATTATAATTCACCCCTCCACTTT. This chain links TRBV2 with TRBJ1-6; a possible D gene is TRBD1 (5 bases). The germline V and J ends were trimmed by 5 bases and 4 bases, with 9 bases remaining between them. CDR1 SNHLY and CDR2 FYNNEI come from the germline V gene. The CDR3 is made up of 14 amino acids. Full variable domain (missing parts from reference TRBV2 and TRBJ1-6): EPEVTQTPSHQVTQMGQEVILRCVPISNHLYFYWYRQILGQKVEFLVSFYNNEISEKSEIFDDQFSVERPDGSNFTLKIRSTKLEDSAMYFCASSPRDYNSPLHFGNGTRLTVT.

The chain uses TRBV14 and TRBJ2-2; possibly TRBD2 for D (6 bases). The germline gives CDR1 SGHDN, CDR2 FVKESK. V gave up 3 bases and J gave up 9 bases, with 14 bases separating them. This CDR3 comprises 14 residues. The CDR3 loop reads CASSQQAGSRELFF. The CDR3 nucleotides are TGTGCCAGCAGCCAGCAGGCCGGGAGCCGGGAGCTGTTTTTT.

The rearrangement uses TRBV14 and TRBJ2-6, with D unclear. The CDR3 consists of 13 residues. CDR1 and CDR2 (germline): SGHDN, FVKESK. V was clipped by 4 bases and J by 4 bases, with 5 bases between them. CDR3 loop: CASSLVGANVLTF. The CDR3, as DNA: TGTGCCAGCAGCCTCGTCGGGGCCAACGTCCTGACTTTC.

The CDR3, as DNA: TGTGCCAGCAGCTTATGGCCAGGCCCAGAGACCCAGTACTTC. The encoded protein is CASSLWPGPETQYF. The chain employs TRBV7-2 and TRBJ2-5; D uncertain. Germline CDR1 and CDR2: SGHTA and FQGNSA. This CDR3 has 14 amino acids. V lost 2 bases to trimming and J lost 4 bases, with 11 bases between them.

V and J are TRBV6-1 and TRBJ2-5, with D perhaps TRBD2 (6 bases). Trimming stripped 8 bases from V and 5 bases from J, with 12 bases between. CDR3 length: 12 residues. Germline V gene sequence: CDR1 MNHNS, CDR2 SASEGT. In DNA, the CDR3 is TGTGCCAGCGGCGGGACTTGGGAGACCCAGTACTTC. This translates into CASGGTWETQYF.

The table lists this clone with a few counts. The rearrangement joins TRBV4-3 to TRBJ2-1, with D uncertain. This CDR3 comprises 15 residues. Germline lookup yields CDR1 LGHNA and CDR2 YSLEER. Trimming took 7 bases from V and 0 from J, leaving 13 bases between them. CDR3 DNA: TGCGCCAGCACCAAAGAGTATAGCTCCTACAATGAGCAGTTCTTC. Protein product: CASTKEYSSYNEQFF.

V and J are TRBV6-5 and TRBJ2-7; TRBD2 matches at 8 bases. CDR1 and CDR2 from the germline V gene are MNHEY and SVGAGI. J gave up 7 bases and V 2 bases, and 13 bases lay outside the gene matches. CDR3 length: 16 amino acids. The CDR3 bases are TGTGCCAGCAGTTACGACCCCGGGGGGGCCCGAGGGGAGCAGTACTTC. It translates to CASSYDPGGARGEQYF.